Shown below are 6 T cell receptor beta chains from a single sample sequenced in a study of cytomegalovirus exposure and HLA in healthy donors. Amplification used 60 Vbeta primers and 13 Jbeta primers. Here immunoSEQ multiplex PCR was the method, and the copy in TCRdb shows in-frame clones only, minus some. Of some 110,000 clones listed, 66% are singletons. The specimen was PBMCs. These receptors all come from a man aged 18 to 35 in good health and CMV-seronegative.

There are a few counts of this clone. The V gene is TRBV28, the J gene TRBJ1-1; possibly TRBD1 for D (5 bases). V gave up 7 bases and J gave up 2 bases, with 11 bases separating them. Germline V gives CDR1 MDHEN, CDR2 SYDVKM. CDR3 size: 13 residues. The CDR3 DNA sequence: TGTGCCAGCACCGGGGGTAGAAACACTGAAGCTTTCTTT. Encoded protein: CASTGGRNTEAFF. The whole variable domain, filled in from reference TRBV28 and TRBJ1-1, reads DVKVTQSSRYLVKRTGEKVFLECVQDMDHENMFWYRQDPGLGLRLIYFSYDVKMKEKGDIPEGYSVSREKKERFSLILESASTNQTSMYLCASTGGRNTEAFFGQGTRLTVV.

This rearrangement joins TRBV4-1 to TRBJ2-5; no clear D. Germline V gene lookup returns CDR1 MGHRA and CDR2 YSYEKL. The V end lost 1 base, the J end lost 5 bases, and 11 bases lay between the germline ends. This CDR3 comprises 14 residues. CDR3 in amino acids: CASSQVLTRETQYF. The CDR3 DNA reads as TGCGCCAGCAGCCAAGTTCTTACCCGGGAGACCCAGTACTTC.

The genes are TRBV9 and TRBJ2-5; tentatively, D is TRBD2 (5 bases). The V gene's germline CDR1 is SGDLS and CDR2 YYNGEE. The CDR3 length is 14 residues. The V end was cut by 2 bases, the J end by 5 bases, with 13 bases between. CDR3 sequence: CASSVGVLGETQYF. Written as DNA, the CDR3 is TGTGCCAGCAGCGTCGGGGTCCTGGGGGAGACCCAGTACTTC.

The chain combines TRBV4-1 with TRBJ1-2, with 8 bases that match TRBD1. Germline V gives CDR1 MGHRA, CDR2 YSYEKL. Trimming cost V 4 bases and J 8 bases; bases outside gene matches: 9. The CDR3 consists of 14 residues. CDR3 region: CASSPRTGPYGYTF. The CDR3 coding sequence is TGCGCCAGCAGCCCGCGGACAGGGCCCTACGGCTACACCTTC.

This clone has a handful of counts. This chain joins TRBV6-1 and TRBJ1-3; D uncertain. Trimming took 1 base from V and 0 from J, leaving 7 bases between them. The CDR3 runs 15 residues. Germline CDR1 reads MNHNS; CDR2 reads SASEGT. CDR3 bases: TGTGCCAGCAGTGAAGGGACTCGCTCTGGAAACACCATATATTTT. It encodes CASSEGTRSGNTIYF.

J is TRBJ2-1 and V is TRBV7-9; 14 nucleotides agree with TRBD2. The CDR3 consists of 17 residues. CDR1 and CDR2 from the germline V gene are SEHNR and FQNEAQ (reference sequence). After removal of 1 base from V and 8 bases from J, the junction contained 7 bases not matched to a gene. CDR3 in amino acids: CASSLGLAGGKRDEQFF. Written as DNA, the CDR3 is TGTGCCAGCAGCTTAGGACTAGCGGGAGGGAAAAGAGATGAGCAGTTCTTC.